This passage covers 10 T cell receptor beta chains from one sample sequenced in a study of cytomegalovirus exposure and HLA in healthy donors. Measured with immunoSEQ multiplex PCR; TCRdb has only the in-frame clones, and not every one. The repertoire holds roughly 140,000 clones, with approximately 91% as singletons. The sequenced sample consisted of PBMCs. These receptors were collected from a man younger than 35 in good health and CMV-seronegative.

V and J are TRBV18 and TRBJ2-5; TRBD2 matches 10 bases. Trimming took 4 bases from V and 2 from J; bases not matched to a gene: 4. Germline V CDR1 and CDR2: KGHSH, LQKENI. The CDR3 has 15 residues. CDR3 nucleotide sequence: TGTGCCAGCTCACTAAGGACTAGCGGTCAAGAGACCCAGTACTTC. Translated: CASSLRTSGQETQYF. Full variable domain (rest looked up from reference TRBV18 and TRBJ2-5): NAGVMQNPRHLVRRRGQEARLRCSPMKGHSHVYWYRQLPEEGLKFMVYLQKENIIDESGMPKERFSAEFPKEGPSILRIQQVVRGDSAAYFCASSLRTSGQETQYFGPGTRLLVL.

The chain employs TRBV15 and TRBJ2-3, with 13 bases lining up with TRBD2. V trimming: 0 bases; J trimming: 2 bases; junction bases outside the gene matches: 11. Germline loops: CDR1 LNHNV, CDR2 YYDKDF (reference sequence). The CDR3 is made up of 20 amino acids. The CDR3 protein is CATSRDSLAGGRGLTDTQYF. For the CDR3, the DNA is TGTGCCACCAGCAGAGATTCACTAGCGGGAGGGCGAGGTCTCACAGATACGCAGTATTTT.

J is TRBJ1-2 and V is TRBV9; 8 bases are shared with TRBD1. The CDR3 contains 17 residues. J gave up 6 bases and V 4 bases, and 17 bases lay outside the gene matches. CDR1 is SGDLS and CDR2 is YYNGEE in the germline V gene. The CDR3 DNA sequence: TGTGCCAGCAGCACTCACCTTACCCCCCAGGGGGCGAATGGCTACACCTTC. It codes for CASSTHLTPQGANGYTF.

The chain employs TRBV7-3 and TRBJ2-1, with D perhaps matching TRBD1 (5 bases). V lost 2 bases, J lost 5 bases, and 10 bases lay in between. The CDR3 sequence is 14 residues long. Germline CDR1 SGHTA, CDR2 FQGTGA. CDR3 in DNA: TGTGCCAGCAGCTTATCAGGGCGGAACAATGAGCAGTTCTTC. Translated, it gives CASSLSGRNNEQFF.

The rearrangement uses TRBV2 and TRBJ2-5; 13 bases match TRBD2. This CDR3 is 17 amino acids long. V dropped 6 bases and J dropped 5; count of bases not matched to a gene: 12. CDR1 and CDR2 from the germline V gene are SNHLY and FYNNEI. The CDR3 nucleotides are TGTGCCAGCAGGAGGACGGGGACTAGCGGGACGTGGGAGACCCAGTACTTC. It codes for CASRRTGTSGTWETQYF.

The rearrangement uses TRBV11-2 and TRBJ1-6; D is ambiguous. This CDR3 contains 16 residues. The germline CDR1 and CDR2 sequences are SGHAT and FQNNGV. Trimming took off 1 base at V and 9 bases at J, with 16 bases between the two ends. The CDR3 DNA is TGTGCCAGCAGCTTAGTTTTTCAGACGTCGGGTTCACCCCTCCACTTT. Its translation is CASSLVFQTSGSPLHF.

V usage is TRBV25-1 and J usage is TRBJ2-3; 9 bases agree with TRBD1. CDR3 size: 15 residues. Germline trimming cut 4 bases from V and 3 bases from J; bases unmatched to any gene: 5. From germline, CDR1 is MGHDK and CDR2 SYGVNS. DNA of the CDR3: TGTGCCAGCAGTGCCGGGACAGGGTGGACAGATACGCAGTATTTT. As protein: CASSAGTGWTDTQYF.

The chain uses TRBV5-1 and TRBJ2-2; 11 bases line up with TRBD2. From germline, CDR1 is SGHRS and CDR2 YFSETQ. With V trimmed by 6 bases and J by 4 bases, 5 bases remained unmatched. This CDR3 comprises 15 residues. The CDR3 bases are TGCGCCAGCATCGGGACTAGCGGAATCACCGGGGAGCTGTTTTTT. Residues: CASIGTSGITGELFF.

The genes are TRBV10-2 and TRBJ2-2; D is undetermined. Germline-derived CDR1 and CDR2 are WSHSY and SAAADI. The CDR3 totals 13 residues. V was shortened by 3 bases and J by 8 bases, with 10 bases between the two germline ends. DNA of the CDR3: TGCGCCAGCAGTGATGGTGTGAGTGGGGAGCTGTTTTTT. It is translated as CASSDGVSGELFF.

The V call is TRBV6-5, the J call TRBJ1-5; no reliable D call. V lost 2 bases, J lost 4 bases, and 6 bases lay in between. The CDR3 runs to 13 residues. The germline V gene encodes CDR1 MNHEY and CDR2 SVGAGI. In DNA, the CDR3 is TGTGCCAGCAGTTACAACAGTAATCAGCCCCAGCATTTT. It encodes CASSYNSNQPQHF.